These T cell receptor beta chains were read from a single sample in a study of beta chain features in type 1 diabetes. Sequenced by immunoSEQ multiplex PCR; TCRdb stores in-frame clones only, minus some. Of 400,000 or so clones detected, over 10% appear once; the ten largest clones hold approximately 0.01%. Material: naive CD4+ T cells from blood. These receptors were collected from a woman aged 18-35 years with type 1 diabetes. CDR3s include the opening cysteine and the closing phenylalanine or tryptophan. The D gene is left open where the match is weak. Not every row has a clone size; where given, it reads once, few, many or a size class.

clone_size: few
v_call: TRBV5-4
d_call: -
j_call: TRBJ1-5
cdr3_aa: CASSLEQDARQHF
cdr3_nt: TGTGCCAGCAGCTTAGAACAGGATGCGCGCCAGCATTTT

clone_size: -
v_call: TRBV11-2
d_call: TRBD1
j_call: TRBJ1-2
cdr3_aa: CASSSRDRPWGGYTF
cdr3_nt: TGTGCCAGCAGCTCCCGGGACAGGCCATGGGGTGGCTACACCTTC

clone_size: few
v_call: TRBV4-3
d_call: -
j_call: TRBJ2-1
cdr3_aa: CASSQGLAENEQFF
cdr3_nt: TGCGCCAGCAGCCAAGGCCTAGCAGAAAATGAGCAGTTCTTC

clone_size: few
v_call: TRBV7-2
d_call: -
j_call: TRBJ2-3
cdr3_aa: CASSLLSVGADTQYF
cdr3_nt: TGTGCCAGCAGCTTACTCTCCGTCGGGGCAGATACGCAGTATTTT

clone_size: few
v_call: TRBV14
d_call: -
j_call: TRBJ2-5
cdr3_aa: CASSTQRRETQYF
cdr3_nt: TGTGCCAGCAGCACACAACGGAGAGAGACCCAGTACTTC

clone_size: -
v_call: TRBV4-3
d_call: TRBD2
j_call: TRBJ2-7
cdr3_aa: CASSQVPGLAYEQYF
cdr3_nt: TGCGCCAGCAGCCAAGTGCCCGGACTAGCCTACGAGCAGTACTTC

clone_size: -
v_call: TRBV4-1
d_call: -
j_call: TRBJ1-1
cdr3_aa: CASSPNRDTNELNTEAFF
cdr3_nt: TGCGCCAGCAGCCCAAATCGGGACACCAACGAACTGAACACTGAAGCTTTCTTT

clone_size: few
v_call: TRBV4-1
d_call: TRBD2
j_call: TRBJ2-3
cdr3_aa: CASSPPLAGVTDTQYF
cdr3_nt: TGCGCCAGCAGCCCCCCTCTAGCGGGGGTCACAGATACGCAGTATTTT

clone_size: few
v_call: TRBV7-2
d_call: -
j_call: TRBJ2-4
cdr3_aa: CASSSRTPFGSKNIQYF
cdr3_nt: TGTGCCAGCAGCTCAAGGACACCCTTCGGGTCCAAAAACATTCAGTACTTC

clone_size: few
v_call: TRBV18
d_call: TRBD1
j_call: TRBJ1-1
cdr3_aa: CASSPFGTAMNTEAFF
cdr3_nt: TGTGCCAGCTCACCTTTTGGGACAGCTATGAACACTGAAGCTTTCTTT

clone_size: few
v_call: TRBV29-1
d_call: TRBD2
j_call: TRBJ2-1
cdr3_aa: CSVEEEVKRGVYNEQFF
cdr3_nt: TGCAGCGTTGAAGAGGAGGTAAAGCGGGGAGTATACAATGAGCAGTTCTTC

clone_size: -
v_call: TRBV28
d_call: -
j_call: TRBJ2-5
cdr3_aa: CASSLYFRETQYF
cdr3_nt: TGTGCCAGCAGTTTGTATTTTAGAGAGACCCAGTACTTC

clone_size: -
v_call: TRBV30
d_call: -
j_call: TRBJ1-5
cdr3_aa: CAWSAGSVGGQPQHF
cdr3_nt: TGTGCCTGGAGTGCTGGGTCAGTTGGGGGGCAGCCCCAGCATTTT

clone_size: -
v_call: TRBV4-3
d_call: -
j_call: TRBJ2-7
cdr3_aa: CASSQELGTKDYEQYF
cdr3_nt: TGCGCCAGCAGCCAAGAACTCGGGACAAAAGACTACGAGCAGTACTTC

clone_size: -
v_call: TRBV5-1
d_call: -
j_call: TRBJ1-5
cdr3_aa: CASSISGLSNQPQHF
cdr3_nt: TGCGCCAGCAGTATATCAGGGCTGAGCAATCAGCCCCAGCATTTT

clone_size: few
v_call: TRBV27
d_call: TRBD1
j_call: TRBJ2-5
cdr3_aa: CASSPTGMETQYF
cdr3_nt: TGTGCCAGCAGTCCGACAGGGATGGAGACCCAGTACTTC

clone_size: few
v_call: TRBV29-1
d_call: -
j_call: TRBJ2-7
cdr3_aa: CSVVGGESYEQYF
cdr3_nt: TGCAGCGTTGTAGGCGGCGAATCCTACGAGCAGTACTTC